This is a list of T cell receptor beta chains from one sample in a study of blood T cells in healthy people across ages. One entry per CDR3 protein, called by TCRdb with MiXCR from the 5' RACE reads. Among about 830,000 distinct CDR3 sequences listed, roughly 64% were seen once. Sequencing was performed on blood. These receptors came from a man in his thirties or forties in good health. Both conserved end residues are part of each CDR3. A D gene is named only where the DNA matches it firmly. Clone size is not always given. Where it is, it says once, few, many or a class for expanded clones.

CDR3 protein,CDR3 DNA,clone size,D gene,J gene,V gene
CASSFAHGTQYF,TGTGCCAGCAGTTTTGCCCATGGGACCCAGTACTTC,few,-,TRBJ2-5,TRBV12-3/TRBV12-4
CAISEGRDNTEAFF,TGTGCCATCAGTGAGGGTAGGGATAACACTGAAGCTTTCTTT,-,-,TRBJ1-1,TRBV10-3
CASSVWKSSTDTQYF,TGTGCCAGCAGCGTTTGGAAGTCTAGCACAGATACGCAGTATTTT,-,-,TRBJ2-3,TRBV9
CASSDTSGPYNEQFF,TGCGCCAGCAGCGACACTAGCGGACCCTACAATGAGCAGTTCTTC,-,TRBD2,TRBJ2-1,TRBV5-1
CSVEEASGKKQFF,TGCAGCGTTGAAGAGGCTAGCGGGAAGAAGCAGTTCTTC,-,TRBD2,TRBJ2-1,TRBV29-1
CSARSGTVRNEQFF,TGCAGTGCTCGATCCGGGACAGTTCGTAATGAGCAGTTCTTC,many,TRBD1,TRBJ2-1,TRBV20-1
CSASPDRPDEQYF,TGCAGCGCCAGCCCGGACAGACCCGACGAGCAGTACTTC,-,-,TRBJ2-7,TRBV29-1
CATSKNGGIRQPQHF,TGTGCCACCAGCAAGAATGGGGGTATCCGACAGCCCCAGCATTTT,-,-,TRBJ1-5,TRBV15
CSVRSRANYGYTF,TGCAGCGTCAGATCCCGGGCGAACTATGGCTACACCTTC,-,-,TRBJ1-2,TRBV29-1
CASSQESRGSASNNEQFF,TGTGCCAGCAGCCAAGAATCCAGAGGCAGCGCCTCCAACAATGAGCAGTTCTTC,-,-,TRBJ2-1,TRBV4-2
CASSLSANYGYTF,TGTGCCAGCAGTTTGTCTGCTAACTATGGCTACACCTTC,once,-,TRBJ1-2,TRBV12-3/TRBV12-4
CASNSRGMTGELFF,TGTGCCAGCAATTCGAGGGGTATGACCGGGGAGCTGTTTTTT,-,-,TRBJ2-2,TRBV11-2
CSAISGSWETQYF,TGCAGTGCCATTAGCGGGAGTTGGGAGACCCAGTACTTC,-,TRBD2,TRBJ2-5,TRBV20-1
CASSLERLALAKNIQYF,TGCGCCAGCAGCTTGGAGCGACTAGCTTTAGCCAAAAACATTCAGTACTTC,-,TRBD2,TRBJ2-4,TRBV5-1
CASSLPIQPQFF,TGTGCCAGCAGCTTACCGATACAGCCGCAGTTCTTC,few,-,TRBJ2-1,TRBV7-2
CASSQGGGGLSNQPQHF,TGTGCCAGCAGCCAAGGCGGAGGGGGACTTAGCAATCAGCCCCAGCATTTT,-,-,TRBJ1-5,TRBV4-2
CASISVDTQYF,TGTGCCAGCATTAGCGTGGATACGCAGTATTTT,-,-,TRBJ2-3,TRBV27